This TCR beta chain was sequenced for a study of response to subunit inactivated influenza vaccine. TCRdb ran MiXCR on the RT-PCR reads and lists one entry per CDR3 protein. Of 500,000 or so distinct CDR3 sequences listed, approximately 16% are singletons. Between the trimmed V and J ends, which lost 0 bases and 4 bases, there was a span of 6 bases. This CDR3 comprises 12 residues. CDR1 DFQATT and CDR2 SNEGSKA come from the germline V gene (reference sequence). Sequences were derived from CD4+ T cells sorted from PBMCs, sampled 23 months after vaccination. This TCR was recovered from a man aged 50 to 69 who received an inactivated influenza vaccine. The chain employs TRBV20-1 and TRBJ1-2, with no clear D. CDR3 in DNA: TGCAGTGCTAGAGAAAAAGCCTATGGCTACACCTTC. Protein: CSAREKAYGYTF.